One sample yielded the 32 T cell receptor beta chains listed below, sequenced in a study of T cell repertoires in cytomegalovirus infection. The antigens of these receptors remain unknown. TCRdb reanalysed the reads using MiXCR and keeps one entry per CDR3 protein. The data contain about 830,000 distinct CDR3 sequences, approximately 30% of them singletons. The input for sequencing was cultured CD8+ T cells from PBMCs, taken from culture after CMV antigen stimulation. The receptor set was obtained from a human donor in good health (CMV status not recorded). Some clones in this sample may be carry-over from other donors' samples.

V and J are TRBV3-1 and TRBJ1-1, with 7 nucleotides matching TRBD1. Trimming at V came to 5 bases and at J to 3 bases, leaving 3 bases not matched to a gene. The CDR3 extends over 13 amino acids. Germline-derived CDR1 and CDR2 are LGHDT and YNNKEL (reference sequence). The CDR3 reads CASSNQGDTEAFF. DNA of the CDR3: TGTGCCAGCAGCAATCAGGGGGACACTGAAGCTTTCTTT.

As to this clonotype: This could be a read error, since a much larger clone is one nucleotide away. CDR3 loop: CASSPGPFSSYNAPLHF. DNA of the CDR3: TGTGCCAGCAGCCCCGGACCGTTCAGCTCCTATAATGCACCCCTCCACTTT. V is TRBV7-2 and J is TRBJ1-6; D is uncertain. This CDR3 is built from 17 residues. Germline values: CDR1 SGHTA, CDR2 FQGNSA. The variable domain in full, completed from reference TRBV7-2 and TRBJ1-6, reads GAGVSQSPSNKVTEKGKDVELRCDPISGHTALYWYRQSLGQGLEFLIYFQGNSAPDKSGLPSDRFSAERTGGSVSTLTIQRTQQEDSAVYLCASSPGPFSSYNAPLHFGNGTRLTVT.

The chain uses TRBV6-1 and TRBJ2-3; D might be TRBD1 or TRBD2, each matching 6 bases. CDR3 length: 16 residues. V lost 1 base and J lost 0, with 11 bases in between. Germline V CDR1 and CDR2: MNHNS, SASEGT. DNA for the CDR3: TGTGCCAGCAGTGAAGTTGGGGGGCCTAGCACAGATACGCAGTATTTT. Translation gives CASSEVGGPSTDTQYF.

V and J are TRBV29-1 and TRBJ1-2; D possibly corresponds to TRBD1 (6 bases). Trimming removed 0 bases from V and 3 bases from J, with 14 bases in between. The CDR3 runs to 15 residues. The germline V gene has CDR1 SQVTM and CDR2 ANQGSEA. The DNA for the CDR3 is TGCAGCGTTGAAGATCCCAATCAGGGGTACTATGGCTACACCTTC. Amino acids: CSVEDPNQGYYGYTF.

The chain is built from TRBV6-6 and TRBJ2-7; 7 nucleotides align to TRBD2. Germline assignment: CDR1 MNHNY and CDR2 SVGAGI (reference sequence). The J segment lost 5 bases and the V segment lost 2 bases, leaving 9 bases of the junction unmatched. This CDR3 comprises 15 residues. CDR3 loop: CASSYVGEGWDEQYF. In DNA, the CDR3 is TGTGCCAGCAGTTACGTGGGGGAGGGATGGGACGAGCAGTACTTC.

This clonotype was counted many times. The chain has TRBV7-2 and TRBJ2-7; TRBD2 aligns across 8 bases. J lost 3 bases, V lost 3 bases, and 4 bases had no gene match. The germline V gene has CDR1 SGHTA and CDR2 FQGNSA. There are 14 residues in the CDR3. CDR3 bases: TGTGCCAGCAGCTTCACTAGCGGTGACTACGAGCAGTACTTC. It yields the protein CASSFTSGDYEQYF.

This chain connects TRBV6-6 to TRBJ2-5; D possibly uses TRBD1 or TRBD2 (5 bases each). Looked up from germline, CDR1 is MNHNY and CDR2 is SVGAGI (reference sequence). This CDR3 has 15 amino acids. V was pared by 6 bases and J by 5 bases, with 19 bases between. CDR3 nucleotide sequence: TGTGCCAGCAGCCTGGGACGTCCATTCATGGAGACCCAGTACTTC. Residues: CASSLGRPFMETQYF.

The J gene is TRBJ2-7, the V gene TRBV15; tentatively, D is TRBD1 or TRBD2 (5 bases each). This CDR3 comprises 15 residues. V lost 5 bases and J 0 bases, leaving 14 bases between the germline ends. Germline loops: CDR1 LNHNV, CDR2 YYDKDF (reference sequence). The CDR3 DNA reads TGTGCCACCAGCGGCTTTTCCGGGACCTCCTACGAGCAGTACGTC. The encoded protein is CATSGFSGTSYEQYV.

This clonotype has just a few counts. This rearrangement joins TRBV27 to TRBJ1-5, with a weak D call TRBD1 (5 bases). Germline-derived CDR1 and CDR2 are MNHEY and SMNVEV (reference sequence). V was shortened by 2 bases and J by 9 bases, with 14 bases between the two germline ends. The CDR3 contains 14 residues. The CDR3 here is CASSLGAGIAPQHF. The DNA of the CDR3 is TGTGCCAGCAGTTTAGGGGCAGGTATCGCGCCCCAGCATTTT.

The gene calls are TRBV23-1 and TRBJ2-6, with D possibly TRBD1 on 6 matching bases. TRBV23-1 is an ORF, with its function uncertain. The V and J ends lost 0 bases and 2 bases respectively, with 11 bases between them. There are 17 residues in the CDR3. The CDR3 here is CASSQSNRETGANVLTF. The CDR3 region has the DNA TGCGCCAGCAGTCAATCGAACAGGGAGACTGGGGCCAACGTCCTGACTTTC.

The chain uses TRBV6-5 and TRBJ2-7; 8 bases align to TRBD2. The CDR3 has 14 residues. The V and J ends lost 0 bases and 4 bases, in that order; junction bases with no gene match: 2. Germline assignment: CDR1 MNHEY and CDR2 SVGAGI. In DNA form, the CDR3 reads TGTGCCAGCAGTTACTCCGTAGCGGGGTACGAGCAGTACTTC. It translates to CASSYSVAGYEQYF.

This clonotype has only a few counts. J is TRBJ1-5 and V is TRBV6-1; 10 bases are shared with TRBD1. Looked up from germline, CDR1 is MNHNS and CDR2 is SASEGT. This CDR3 region has 15 residues. The trim removed 1 base at V and 7 bases at J, leaving 4 bases unmatched. CDR3 amino acids: CASSEVGQGWQPQHF. The DNA for the CDR3 is TGTGCCAGCAGTGAAGTGGGACAGGGGTGGCAGCCCCAGCATTTT.

The sample holds a few counts of this clonotype. The chain carries TRBV5-6 and TRBJ2-5; 7 bases agree with TRBD2. In germline, CDR1 is SGHDT, CDR2 YYEEEE. The junction had 7 bases not matched to a gene; V was cut back by 1 base and J by 4 bases. The CDR3 extends over 15 amino acids. The CDR3 DNA sequence: TGTGCCAGCAGCTTGAGCCCTAGCGGTCCAGAGACCCAGTACTTC. Protein sequence: CASSLSPSGPETQYF.

Comment on this clonotype: Sequence at one end of the junction differs from germline and may be a read error. The V gene is TRBV12-5, the J gene TRBJ2-6; perhaps TRBD1 as D (6 bases). Germline V CDR1 and CDR2: LGHNT, FRNRAP. The CDR3 has 15 amino acids. This CDR3 reads CTSGLVESQGDVLTF. In nucleotides, the CDR3 is TGTACTAGTGGTTTGGTGGAGTCACAGGGAGACGTCCTGACTTTC.

This clonotype was found a few times. The chain recombines TRBV12-5 with TRBJ2-1, with D tentatively TRBD1 (6 bases). CDR1 and CDR2 from the germline V gene are LGHNT and FRNRAP. The CDR3 consists of 13 residues. With 4 bases removed from V and 10 bases from J, the gap between germline ends came to 14 bases. The CDR3 DNA reads as TGTGCTAGTGGTTCGATCTCAGGGGAAGAGCAGTTCTTC. Its protein is CASGSISGEEQFF.

This rearrangement joins TRBV7-6 to TRBJ2-5, with 12 bases that match TRBD2. V dropped 5 bases and J dropped 0; count of bases not matched to a gene: 16. The CDR3 loop spans 20 amino acids. Germline V gives CDR1 SGHVS, CDR2 FNYEAQ. The CDR3 DNA reads as TGTGCCAGCAGCCGCCCTTCACTAGCGGGGGGCCGCCTGTACCAAGAGACCCAGTACTTC. Amino acid sequence: CASSRPSLAGGRLYQETQYF.

The gene calls are TRBV5-1 and TRBJ2-2; D unclear. The CDR3 consists of 14 residues. Per germline, CDR1 SGHRS and CDR2 YFSETQ. V gave up 5 bases and J gave up 1 base, with 9 bases separating them. The CDR3 nucleotides are TGCGCCAGCAGAACCCCGAGGAACACCGGGGAGCTGTTTTTT. Amino acids: CASRTPRNTGELFF. The full variable domain, completed using reference TRBV5-1 and TRBJ2-2, is KAGVTQTPRYLIKTRGQQVTLSCSPISGHRSVSWYQQTPGQGLQFLFEYFSETQRNKGNFPGRFSGRQFSNSRSEMNVSTLELGDSALYLCASRTPRNTGELFFGEGSRLTVL.

The chain carries TRBV12-3 or TRBV12-4 and TRBJ1-6; D might be TRBD1 (6 bases). The CDR3 length is 16 residues. The ends were cut back, 3 bases at V and 4 bases at J, with 13 bases in the middle. For the CDR3, the DNA is TGTGCCAGCAGTTTCCACCCCAGGGGTTATAATTCACCCCTCCACTTT. It codes for CASSFHPRGYNSPLHF.

The rearrangement uses TRBV2 and TRBJ2-1; D perhaps matches TRBD2 (6 bases). Germline values: CDR1 SNHLY, CDR2 FYNNEI. The length of the CDR3 is 13 residues. Trimming took off 1 base at V and 10 bases at J, with 11 bases between the two ends. CDR3 coding DNA: TGTGCCAGCAGTGAAGAGACTAGGGAAGAGCAGTTCTTC. Amino acid sequence: CASSEETREEQFF.

The chain has TRBV6-5 and TRBJ1-4, with D possibly matching TRBD1 (6 bases). Germline CDR1 is MNHEY and CDR2 is SVGAGI. With 10 bases removed from V and 0 bases from J, the gap between germline ends came to 9 bases. This CDR3 is built from 13 residues. This CDR3 is CATKGATNEKLFF. The CDR3 DNA sequence: TGTGCCACCAAGGGGGCAACTAATGAAAAACTGTTTTTT.

The chain carries TRBV24-1 and TRBJ2-7; tentatively, D is TRBD1 (5 bases). Germline V gene lookup returns CDR1 KGHDR and CDR2 SFDVKD. V lost 8 bases and J lost 3, with 28 bases in between. The CDR3 extends over 18 amino acids. Here the CDR3 DNA reads TGTGCCACCAACCCGTGGGGCACACAAAATCCTCAGGTCTACGAGCAGTACTTC. It codes for CATNPWGTQNPQVYEQYF.

This chain links TRBV6-8 with TRBJ2-1; either TRBD1 or TRBD2 may supply D (5 bases each). Germline values: CDR1 MNHGY, CDR2 SAAAGT. The ends were cut back, 0 bases at V and 0 bases at J, with 9 bases in the middle. CDR3 length: 16 residues. CDR3 loop: CASSYSKGSSYNEQFF. The DNA of the CDR3 is TGTGCCAGCAGTTACTCGAAGGGGAGCTCCTACAATGAGCAGTTCTTC.

This clonotype turned up a few times. The rearrangement links TRBV2 to TRBJ2-2; TRBD2 matches at 13 bases. This CDR3 is 16 amino acids long. The ends lost 6 bases at V and 6 bases at J; junction bases unmatched: 7. Looked up from germline, CDR1 is SNHLY and CDR2 is FYNNEI. The CDR3 bases are TGTGCCAGCAGCCTACTAGCGGGGGGGCCATCCGGGGAGCTGTTTTTT. Amino acids: CASSLLAGGPSGELFF.

The V and J genes are TRBV6-6 and TRBJ1-2; D remains unclear. Germline CDR1 and CDR2: MNHNY and SVGAGI (reference sequence). The CDR3 extends over 11 amino acids. V shed 7 bases and J shed 8 bases, with 11 bases lying between them. CDR3 in DNA: TGTGCCAGCACCGAAGGGAACGGCTACACCTTC. Amino acid sequence: CASTEGNGYTF.

This clonotype has a handful of counts. The rearrangement uses TRBV28 and TRBJ1-1; tentative D call: TRBD1 (5 bases). The CDR3 sequence is 13 residues long. Germline V gene data show CDR1 as MDHEN and CDR2 as SYDVKM. V was shortened by 7 bases and J by 4 bases, with 13 bases between the two germline ends. CDR3 in amino acids: CASNPPGGTEAFF. The CDR3 region has the DNA TGTGCCAGCAACCCCCCCGGGGGCACTGAAGCTTTCTTT.

The chain uses TRBV7-3 and TRBJ2-3, with 8 positions matching TRBD2. Trimming at V came to 6 bases and at J to 1 base, leaving 6 bases not matched to a gene. CDR1 and CDR2 (germline): SGHTA, FQGTGA. The CDR3 contains 15 residues. Here the CDR3 DNA reads TGTGCCAGCAGTGCCCCGGGGGGGGGCACAGATACGCAGTATTTT. Translating it yields CASSAPGGGTDTQYF.

The V and J genes are TRBV6-2 or TRBV6-3 and TRBJ2-5; D remains unclear. Germline V gene sequence: CDR1 MNHEY, CDR2 SVGEGT. The CDR3 loop spans 15 amino acids. Trimming removed 6 bases at V and 3 bases at J, with 17 bases between. The CDR3 DNA sequence: TGTGCCAGCAGGCTACCCCCGGAAGGTGAAGAGACCCAGTACTTC. It specifies CASRLPPEGEETQYF.

The rearrangement uses TRBV6-1 and TRBJ2-7; possibly TRBD1 for D (6 bases). The CDR3 is 15 residues long. The V gene lost 7 bases and the J gene lost 2 bases, with 18 bases spanning the gap. Germline CDR1 and CDR2: MNHNS and SASEGT. The CDR3 here is CASTELNGQTYEQYV. The CDR3 DNA reads TGTGCCAGCACCGAGCTTAACGGACAGACCTACGAGCAGTACGTC.

The chain uses TRBV27 and TRBJ1-6, with D possibly being TRBD1 (6 bases). The CDR3 consists of 14 residues. The V end lost 6 bases, the J end lost 10 bases, and 16 bases lay between the germline ends. The V gene's germline CDR1 is MNHEY and CDR2 SMNVEV (reference sequence). The CDR3 reads CASRTGGGASPLHF. In nucleotides, the CDR3 is TGTGCCAGCAGGACCGGGGGGGGGGCCTCACCCCTCCACTTT.

J is TRBJ1-2 and V is TRBV27, with D possibly matching TRBD1 (5 bases). With 5 bases removed from V and 4 bases from J, the gap between germline ends came to 17 bases. From germline, CDR1 is MNHEY and CDR2 SMNVEV (reference sequence). The CDR3 spans 15 residues. The CDR3 is CASSPLGGGGYGYTF. The CDR3 DNA is TGTGCCAGCAGTCCACTCGGGGGTGGGGGCTATGGCTACACCTTC.

This clonotype has a handful of counts. Mismatch with germline at one junction end may stem from a read error. J is TRBJ1-2 and V is TRBV7-9; perhaps TRBD1 as D (6 bases). This CDR3 spans 13 amino acids. CDR1 is SEHNR and CDR2 is FQNEAQ in the germline V gene (reference sequence). The CDR3, as DNA: TGTGCCAGCAGCAGAGACGACAGGACGGGCTACACCTTT. Translated: CASSRDDRTGYTF.

Comments on this clonotype: At one end, the junction sequence differs from germline, possibly due to a read error. J is TRBJ2-1 and V is TRBV28; weak D call: TRBD2 (6 bases). Per the germline V gene, CDR1 is MDHEN and CDR2 is SYDVKM. This CDR3 spans 16 amino acids. CDR3 residues: CASSPEGSTPLNVQFF. The CDR3 region has the DNA TGTGCCAGCAGCCCGGAGGGCTCAACTCCCCTCAATGTGCAGTTCTTC.